The source of this T cell receptor (beta chain) is a study of memory CD4+ T cells and cytomegalovirus serostatus (dated by TCRdb to between 2018 and 2020). About the full investigation: The cohort included roughly 33 healthy adults from Belgium, of whom 9 were CMV seropositive and approximately 24 were CMV seronegative. The study sequenced CD4+ memory TCRbeta repertoires of a Belgian cohort with known cytomegalovirus serostatus to replicate a published TCR-based CMV serostatus classifier. What the research found in general, with its limitations: For predicting CMV serostatus, the median bootstrapped AUC was about 0.96 using the original framework and 0.91 using a US-trained random forest. Results were interpreted as suggesting that the CMV-associated TCR signature is largely present in the CD4+ memory repertoire. Of about 180 previously reported CMV-associated TCRbeta sequences, approximately 70 appeared in the CD4+ memory repertoires, each in one to five individuals. On the Belgian cohort, the classifier based on the original framework reached a median bootstrapped AUC of roughly 0.96, with a 95% CI of 0.76-1.00. Unlike the original study, which covered naive and memory CD4+ and CD8+ populations, the Belgian study sequenced only CD4+CD45RO+ memory cells.

Spanning cysteine to phenylalanine, the CDR3 consists of 15 amino acids. CDR3 DNA only is kept here, 45 bases in frame from base 1. From V the trimming removes 2 bases and from J it removes 1 base, while the gene matches leave 3 bases of the junction unaccounted for. CDR1 and CDR2, per the germline V gene (reference sequence), are SEHNR and FQNEAQ. The Quick-DNA Microprep Kit was used to extract genomic DNA from the sorted cells. Amplification of TCRbeta DNA was done with the immunoSEQ hsTCRbeta kit, following the protocol from the manufacturer. An Illumina MiSeq instrument was used to sequence the TCRbeta libraries. From the authors' description of their analysis: Once out-of-frame sequences had been removed, approximately 2,000,000 distinct TCRbeta sequences were left, which works out to an average of approximately 70,000 per individual. Each individual was scored according to the count of over 150 previously reported CMV-associated TCRbeta sequences and the total productive distinct TCRbeta count. A beta-binomial model was reimplemented in Python, and scikit-learn random forests with default parameters were trained on data from the US cohort. Classifier performance on the Belgian cohort was summarized as median AUC with percentile confidence intervals over 10,000 bootstrap iterations. This is the immuneACCESS table as TCRdb keeps it, with only in-frame sequences that have V and J called. A part of the clones is gone; compared with another copy, unresolved V genes explain less than half, and the rest is unexplained. V and J calls and clone size are given by that table; D and trimming were obtained from the DNA. For this sample the table gives about 54,000 clones, of which 70% to 75% were detected only once. The ten largest account for over 2% of the sample.

Turning to this clone: No antigen is known for it. No per-base quality is available; no much larger clone lies one base away.

A FACSAria II was used to sort memory CD4+ T cells, defined as single viable CD3+CD4+CD8-CD45RO+ cells. To determine CMV serostatus, a Roche Elecsys assay was used that detects serum IgG against CMV pp150, pp28, p38 and p52. After thawing, total CD4+ T cells were enriched by positive selection with CD4 magnetic microbeads. The samples came from a different study that was designed specifically to examine the CD4+ T cell memory repertoire. Peripheral blood mononuclear cells were isolated and cryopreserved according to standard operating procedures, and serum was stored at -80 degrees C. Staining used CD3-PerCP (BW264/56), CD4-APC (RPA-T4), CD45RO-PE (UCHT1) and CD8-Pacific Orange (3B5) antibodies, with Sytox blue excluding non-viable cells.

The TCR comes from an adult in good health and CMV-seropositive. The sample taken for sequencing was memory CD4+ T cells from blood. This chain joins TRBV7-9 to TRBJ2-5; a stretch of 8 junction bases matches TRBD2. CDR3 protein: CASSLSTSGQETQYF. The bases are TGTGCCAGCAGCTTAAGTACTAGCGGCCAAGAGACCCAGTACTTC.